This is a list of T cell receptor beta chains from one sample in a study of spatial heterogeneity in lung cancer. TCRdb independently ran MiXCR on the 5' RACE reads; one entry per CDR3 protein. The data show 15,000 to 20,000 distinct CDR3 sequences, roughly 6.2% seen once. Sequencing used lung tumor tissue, obtained at surgery. The receptor set was obtained from a male donor with early-stage non-small cell lung cancer. Both conserved end residues are part of each CDR3. A D gene is named only where the DNA matches it firmly. Clone sizes are given selectively: once, few, many, or a class where the clone is expanded.

many	TRBD1	TRBV7-9	TRBJ1-4	CASSSWTGLFNNEKLFF	TGTGCCAGCAGCTCCTGGACAGGACTTTTCAATAATGAAAAACTGTTTTTT
many	NA	TRBV7-2	TRBJ1-5	CASSPGTYSNQPQHF	TGTGCCAGCAGCCCAGGGACATATAGCAATCAGCCCCAGCATTTT
many	TRBD2	TRBV27	TRBJ2-2	CASSRIAGGGTGELFF	TGTGCCAGCAGTCGAATAGCGGGAGGCGGGACCGGGGAGCTGTTTTTT
many	TRBD1	TRBV6-6	TRBJ2-7	CASSGTAYEQYF	TGTGCCAGCAGCGGGACAGCCTACGAGCAGTACTTC
many	TRBD2	TRBV7-7	TRBJ2-5	CASSPWTSAQETQYF	TGTGCTAGCAGCCCTTGGACTAGCGCCCAAGAGACCCAGTACTTC
many	TRBD2	TRBV20-1	TRBJ2-7	CSARVAASGSPHEQYF	TGCAGTGCTAGAGTCGCGGCTAGCGGGAGTCCCCACGAGCAGTACTTC
few	NA	TRBV29-1	TRBJ1-1	CSVELGNAEAFF	TGCAGCGTTGAACTGGGAAACGCTGAAGCTTTCTTT
many	NA	TRBV29-1	TRBJ1-1	CSVERTENTEAFF	TGCAGCGTTGAACGGACAGAGAACACTGAAGCTTTCTTT
many	NA	TRBV5-6	TRBJ2-1	CASSFGPFGGTTYNEQFF	TGTGCCAGCAGCTTTGGACCTTTTGGGGGGACCACTTACAATGAGCAGTTCTTC
many	TRBD2	TRBV3-1	TRBJ2-5	CASTQGFSGVGTQYF	TGTGCCAGCACTCAGGGGTTTAGCGGGGTAGGGACCCAGTACTTC
many	TRBD2	TRBV20-1	TRBJ2-7	CSARVYSSGTSGRGDEQYF	TGCAGTGCTAGAGTGTACAGCTCGGGGACTAGCGGGAGAGGAGACGAGCAGTACTTC
few	TRBD2	TRBV7-9	TRBJ2-3	CASSAPGAGGSDTQYF	TGTGCCAGCAGCGCCCCAGGCGCGGGGGGTTCAGATACGCAGTATTTT
many	NA	TRBV7-8	TRBJ1-1	CASSLARGGRTEAFF	TGTGCCAGCAGCTTAGCGCGTGGGGGGAGGACTGAAGCTTTCTTT
few	NA	TRBV3-1	TRBJ1-5	CASSPGQRNQPQHF	TGTGCCAGCAGCCCCGGGCAGAGGAATCAGCCCCAGCATTTT
many	NA	TRBV5-4	TRBJ2-7	CASSLAGGVMNEQYF	TGTGCCAGCAGCTTGGCAGGAGGGGTTATGAACGAGCAGTACTTC
NA	TRBD1	TRBV11-2	TRBJ2-7	CASSLVGGIEQYF	TGTGCCAGCAGCTTAGTAGGGGGCATCGAGCAGTACTTC
NA	NA	TRBV6-2/TRBV6-3	TRBJ2-1	CASTPRRDAYNEQFF	TGTGCCAGCACCCCGAGACGGGACGCCTACAATGAGCAGTTCTTC
many	TRBD1	TRBV7-2	TRBJ2-3	CASSPGQGGSDTQYF	TGTGCCAGCAGCCCAGGACAGGGGGGGTCAGATACGCAGTATTTT
many	NA	TRBV7-6	TRBJ2-7	CASSLLLKSEQYF	TGTGCCAGCAGCCTTTTGCTTAAGAGCGAGCAGTACTTC
many	NA	TRBV20-1	TRBJ2-3	CSVTLRDPKTQDTQYF	TGCAGTGTTACCCTCCGGGACCCAAAGACCCAGGATACGCAGTATTTT
many	NA	TRBV12-3/TRBV12-4	TRBJ1-4	CASRSDRATNEKLFF	TGTGCCAGCCGGTCCGACAGAGCAACTAATGAAAAACTGTTTTTT
many	TRBD2	TRBV24-1	TRBJ2-4	CATSDGSSGGTKNIQYF	TGTGCCACCAGTGATGGATCTAGCGGGGGGACTAAAAACATTCAGTACTTC
many	TRBD2	TRBV7-9	TRBJ2-1	CASSLGTSVYNEQFF	TGTGCCAGCAGCTTAGGGACTAGCGTTTACAATGAGCAGTTCTTC
many	NA	TRBV18	TRBJ2-7	CASSPVGYEQYF	TGTGCCAGCTCACCAGTGGGCTACGAGCAGTACTTC
many	TRBD2	TRBV6-6	TRBJ2-1	CASVLAGGNEQFF	TGTGCCAGCGTGTTGGCGGGAGGCAATGAGCAGTTCTTC
many	NA	TRBV7-2	TRBJ2-3	CASSLARGRSTDTQYF	TGTGCCAGCAGCTTAGCGAGGGGCCGGAGCACAGATACGCAGTATTTT
many	NA	TRBV7-9	TRBJ1-5	CASSRPTGFSNQPQHF	TGTGCCAGCAGCCGACCGACAGGTTTTAGTAATCAGCCCCAGCATTTT
many	NA	TRBV5-4	TRBJ2-5	CASSLGGQQETQYF	TGTGCCAGCAGCTTGGGGGGTCAACAAGAGACCCAGTACTTC
many	NA	TRBV5-6	TRBJ1-1	CASSSLQANTEAFF	TGTGCCAGCAGCTCACTCCAGGCGAACACTGAAGCTTTCTTT
many	NA	TRBV27	TRBJ1-1	CASSLKYMNTEAFF	TGTGCCAGCAGTTTAAAGTACATGAACACTGAAGCTTTCTTT